The present entry profiles one T cell receptor (beta chain) with its context. The antigen is not known. Assay used: immunoSEQ multiplex PCR; TCRdb lists only in-frame clones, some missing. This table holds some 25,000 clones, 70% to 85% found once. This CDR3 has 16 amino acids. Germline CDR1 reads MNHNY; CDR2 reads SVGAGI (reference sequence). The V gene end was trimmed by 2 bases and the J gene end by 7 bases; junction bases not matched to a gene: 7. The data were taken from a study of T cells in narcolepsy. About the research overall: Enrolled donors included narcolepsy type 1 or type 2 patients and healthy controls.

Whole-study results and caveats: Reportedly, autoreactive clonotypes were serially detected in patients' blood but not controls'.

The rearrangement uses TRBV6-6 and TRBJ2-1; 11 positions match TRBD2. Sequenced sample: CD45RA- memory CD4+ T cells from PBMCs. The sequence derives from a human donor with narcolepsy. The CDR3 DNA reads as TGTGCCAGCAGTTACCCTACTAGCGGGAGAAGGAATGAGCAGTTCTTC. Encoded protein: CASSYPTSGRRNEQFF.